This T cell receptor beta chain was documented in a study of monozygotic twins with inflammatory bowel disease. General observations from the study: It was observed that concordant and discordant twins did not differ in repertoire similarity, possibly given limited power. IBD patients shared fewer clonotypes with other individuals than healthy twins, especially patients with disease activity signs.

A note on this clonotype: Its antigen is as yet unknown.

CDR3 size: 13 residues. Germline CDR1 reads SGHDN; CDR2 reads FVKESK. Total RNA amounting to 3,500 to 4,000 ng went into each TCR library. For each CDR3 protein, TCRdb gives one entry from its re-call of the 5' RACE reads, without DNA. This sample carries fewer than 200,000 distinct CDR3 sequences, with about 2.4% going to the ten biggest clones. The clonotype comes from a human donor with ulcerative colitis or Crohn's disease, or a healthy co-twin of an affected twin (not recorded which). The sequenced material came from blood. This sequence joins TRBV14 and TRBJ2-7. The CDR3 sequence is CASSQGRRYEQYF. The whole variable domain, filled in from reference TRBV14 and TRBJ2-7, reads EAGVTQFPSHSVIEKGQTVTLRCDPISGHDNLYWYRRVMGKEIKFLLHFVKESKQDESGMPNNRFLAERTGGTYSTLKVQPAELEDSGVYFCASSQGRRYEQYFGPGTRLTVT.